One sample yielded the 21 T cell receptor beta chains listed below, sequenced in a study of cytomegalovirus exposure and HLA in healthy donors. The PCR was carried out with 60 Vbeta primers and 13 Jbeta primers. Here immunoSEQ multiplex PCR was the method, and the copy in TCRdb shows in-frame clones only, minus some. This repertoire shows over 140,000 clones, 75% to 85% found once; its top ten account for around 2.5%. The sequenced sample consisted of PBMCs. These receptors all come from a man aged 45 to 65 in good health and CMV-seronegative.

This chain connects TRBV6-6 to TRBJ1-1, with no clear D. The CDR3 spans 15 residues. Germline loops: CDR1 MNHNY, CDR2 SVGAGI (reference sequence). V lost 0 bases and J 12 bases, leaving 20 bases between the germline ends. This CDR3 is CASSYSQLILGGSFF. DNA for the CDR3: TGTGCCAGCAGTTACTCGCAATTAATTTTAGGCGGTTCTTTCTTT.

This chain connects TRBV6-1 to TRBJ2-1, with TRBD1 matching 8 bases. V trimming: 6 bases; J trimming: 5 bases; junction bases outside the gene matches: 9. CDR1 is MNHNS, CDR2 SASEGT, per germline. This CDR3 spans 15 amino acids. The CDR3 DNA sequence: TGTGCCAGCAGGAAACCGGGACAGGCGAACAATGAGCAGTTCTTC. This sequence encodes CASRKPGQANNEQFF.

The chain combines TRBV28 with TRBJ2-2; 8 bases fit TRBD1. The J segment lost 6 bases and the V segment lost 3 bases, leaving 9 bases of the junction unmatched. Germline V gene data show CDR1 as MDHEN and CDR2 as SYDVKM. The CDR3 totals 16 residues. The CDR3 DNA is TGTGCCAGCAGTTTCACGACAGGGGCGAAGGCCGGGGAGCTGTTTTTT. Amino acids: CASSFTTGAKAGELFF.

A few counts support this clone. V is TRBV29-1 and J is TRBJ1-2, with D unclear. Per germline, CDR1 SQVTM and CDR2 ANQGSEA. This CDR3 spans 12 amino acids. The V and J ends lost 7 bases and 4 bases respectively, with 13 bases between them. Here the CDR3 DNA reads TGCAGCGCGAGACACCAAATCTATGGCTACACCTTC. Translation gives CSARHQIYGYTF.

This chain uses TRBV10-3 with TRBJ2-2; 7 nucleotides line up with TRBD2. This CDR3 comprises 18 residues. The junction had 16 bases not matched to a gene; V was cut back by 6 bases and J by 3 bases. CDR1 is ENHRY, CDR2 SYGVKD, per germline. In DNA form, the CDR3 reads TGTGCCATCAGCCAAAGGGCACGGCGGGAGTCACACACCGGGGAGCTGTTTTTT. Protein sequence: CAISQRARRESHTGELFF.

The genes are TRBV9 and TRBJ2-7, with TRBD1 matching over 7 bases. The CDR3 runs to 13 residues. Germline V gene lookup returns CDR1 SGDLS and CDR2 YYNGEE. With 0 bases clipped from V and 12 bases from J, the junction kept 9 bases outside the gene matches. In DNA form, the CDR3 reads TGTGCCAGCAGCGTAGGGTTTAACGGACAGGCGTACTTC. Translated: CASSVGFNGQAYF.

The genes are TRBV6-5 and TRBJ2-7, with D possibly being TRBD2 (6 bases). Per germline, CDR1 MNHEY and CDR2 SVGAGI. The V end lost 4 bases, the J end lost 5 bases, and 15 bases lay between the germline ends. The CDR3 is 14 residues long. The CDR3 loop is CASSLLGTPNEQYF. The CDR3 DNA follows: TGTGCCAGCAGTTTATTAGGGACTCCTAACGAGCAGTACTTC.

The V gene is TRBV6-1, the J gene TRBJ1-1; the D is unclear. V was shortened by 7 bases and J by 3 bases, with 12 bases between the two germline ends. The CDR3 has 13 amino acids. The germline V gene has CDR1 MNHNS and CDR2 SASEGT. CDR3 amino acids: CASTIRRDTEAFF. DNA for the CDR3: TGTGCCAGCACCATCCGGAGGGACACTGAAGCTTTCTTT.

V is TRBV5-1 and J is TRBJ2-2; maybe TRBD2 (5 bases). This CDR3 has 15 amino acids. Trimming removed 0 bases from V and 2 bases from J, with 8 bases in between. Germline V lookup: CDR1 SGHRS, CDR2 YFSETQ. CDR3 sequence reads: CASSLVGRNTGELFF. DNA for the CDR3: TGCGCCAGCAGCTTGGTGGGGAGAAACACCGGGGAGCTGTTTTTT.

This chain uses TRBV19 with TRBJ1-5, with D tentatively TRBD1 (6 bases). V lost 10 bases and J 3 bases, leaving 16 bases between the germline ends. The CDR3 consists of 14 residues. Per germline, CDR1 LNHDA and CDR2 SQIVND (reference sequence). DNA of the CDR3: TGTGCCACGGGGGGCGGGGGCTTCAATCAGCCCCAGCATTTT. Translated: CATGGGGFNQPQHF. Looking up the rest from reference TRBV19 and TRBJ1-5 gives the full variable domain: DGGITQSPKYLFRKEGQNVTLSCEQNLNHDAMYWYRQDPGQGLRLIYYSQIVNDFQKGDIAEGYSVSREKKESFPLTVTSAQKNPTAFYLCATGGGGFNQPQHFGDGTRLSIL.

The chain carries TRBV9 and TRBJ2-1; 7 positions agree with TRBD1. Losses at the gene ends were 1 base for V and 5 bases for J; bases not matched to a gene: 9. Germline CDR1 reads SGDLS; CDR2 reads YYNGEE. This CDR3 is 16 amino acids long. CDR3 nucleotide sequence: TGTGCCAGCAGCGTACTCCCCGGGACAGAAGACAATGAGCAGTTCTTC. This codes for CASSVLPGTEDNEQFF.

V gene TRBV7-3 combines with J gene TRBJ2-2; possibly TRBD1 for D (6 bases). Germline V gives CDR1 SGHTA, CDR2 FQGTGA. This CDR3 spans 16 amino acids. V was trimmed by 5 bases and J by 4 bases, leaving 17 bases between them. The CDR3 region has the DNA TGTGCCAGCAGCCAGGAGGCAGGGGCGGTCACCGGGGAGCTGTTTTTT. It encodes CASSQEAGAVTGELFF.

The gene calls are TRBV9 and TRBJ2-2; tentative D call: TRBD1 (7 bases). In germline, CDR1 is SGDLS, CDR2 YYNGEE. V was clipped by 2 bases and J by 2 bases, with 13 bases between them. The CDR3 totals 16 residues. CDR3 loop: CASSVPTGTNTGELFF. The CDR3 DNA follows: TGTGCCAGCAGCGTCCCGACAGGGACTAACACCGGGGAGCTGTTTTTT.

This rearrangement joins TRBV5-4 to TRBJ1-5, with 9 bases fitting TRBD1. Germline loops: CDR1 SGHNT, CDR2 YYREEE (reference sequence). This CDR3 has 16 residues. The ends lost 4 bases at V and 2 bases at J; junction bases unmatched: 7. As DNA, the CDR3 is TGTGCCAGCAGCCACAGGGGGCGCGGAGGCAATCAGCCCCAGCATTTT. Protein sequence: CASSHRGRGGNQPQHF.

The chain uses TRBV11-2 and TRBJ2-7; 8 bases fit TRBD2. The germline V gene has CDR1 SGHAT and CDR2 FQNNGV. V was pared by 5 bases and J by 3 bases, with 3 bases of the junction left unmatched. There are 13 residues in the CDR3. The CDR3 is CASSTGLVYEQYF. CDR3 in DNA: TGTGCCAGCAGCACGGGACTAGTCTACGAGCAGTACTTC.

V gene TRBV11-3 combines with J gene TRBJ2-3; 10 positions match TRBD2. There are 16 residues in the CDR3. Germline CDR1 is SGHNT and CDR2 is YENEEA. The J segment lost 4 bases and the V segment lost 4 bases, leaving 8 bases of the junction unmatched. CDR3 sequence (DNA): TGTGCCAGCAGCTCCCCCCAAGCGGGAGGGCCAGATACGCAGTATTTT. This gives the protein CASSSPQAGGPDTQYF.

The chain employs TRBV5-5 and TRBJ1-1; weak D call: TRBD1 (6 bases). The V and J ends lost 0 bases and 4 bases respectively, with 13 bases between them. The CDR3 runs 15 residues. Germline V gene lookup returns CDR1 SGHKS and CDR2 YYEKEE (reference sequence). CDR3 region: CASSLGGGGGTEAFF. For the CDR3, the DNA is TGTGCCAGCAGCTTGGGGGGGGGAGGGGGCACTGAAGCTTTCTTT.

This clone was recorded only once. The chain joins TRBV4-1 to TRBJ2-7; weak D call: TRBD2 (5 bases). V was cut by 0 bases and J by 2 bases, with 17 bases left in between. The CDR3 covers 17 residues. Per germline, CDR1 MGHRA and CDR2 YSYEKL. CDR3 sequence (DNA): TGCGCCAGCAGCCAAGATGTAGGACTTACTACCCCCTACGAGCAGTACTTC. Its translation: CASSQDVGLTTPYEQYF.

V is TRBV2 and J is TRBJ2-1; 9 positions agree with TRBD2. Germline CDR1 and CDR2: SNHLY and FYNNEI. The CDR3 totals 14 residues. Germline trimming cut 9 bases from V and 4 bases from J; bases unmatched to any gene: 7. The CDR3, as DNA: TGTGCCAGTCTCGCTAGCGGGATTTACAATGAGCAGTTCTTC. Protein product: CASLASGIYNEQFF.

This chain links TRBV4-1 with TRBJ1-2, with D tentatively TRBD1 (5 bases). V was pared by 3 bases and J by 7 bases, with 18 bases between. The CDR3 is 15 residues long. CDR1 and CDR2 from the germline V gene are MGHRA and YSYEKL. CDR3 DNA: TGCGCCAGCAGCCAGATCTCCCCTGGGGGGTGTGGCTACACCTTC. It translates to CASSQISPGGCGYTF.

The chain links TRBV5-1 to TRBJ1-4; 7 positions agree with TRBD1. Trimming at V came to 1 base and at J to 7 bases, leaving 4 bases not matched to a gene. CDR1 is SGHRS and CDR2 is YFSETQ in the germline V gene. The CDR3 consists of 14 residues. CDR3 protein: CASSLRSGGEKLFF. The CDR3 DNA follows: TGCGCCAGCAGCTTGAGGTCAGGGGGTGAAAAACTGTTTTTT.